This T cell receptor beta chain is drawn from a study of CD8+ T cells in alopecia areata listed by TCRdb under 2018. For the study in its entirety: Treated patients were enrolled in an open-label pilot trial of oral tofacitinib at 5 to 10 mg twice daily for moderate-to-severe alopecia areata. Biopsies were taken from tofacitinib-treated patients at baseline and again at 4 and 24 weeks into treatment, and several of those patients also had a later scalp biopsy. Clonality in the scalp was compared among normal scalp (n=4), patchy alopecia areata scalp (n=8), and alopecia totalis/universalis scalp (n=8). In humans, TCRbeta sequencing was performed on scalp tissue and on sorted CD4+ and CD8+ peripheral blood T cells from healthy controls and from patients with patchy or totalis/universalis alopecia areata. The SALT score, which quantifies the percentage of affected scalp surface area, was used to measure disease severity in treated patients. High-throughput TCRbeta sequencing was used to examine T cell clonal expansion in alopecia areata in both the C3H/HeJ mouse model and human patients. Tofacitinib was given for 6 to 18 months, followed by 6 months of follow-up off drug to assess delayed response and recurrence. TCRbeta CDR3 regions were amplified by immunoSEQ multiplex PCR with 35 Vbeta forward and 13 Jbeta reverse primers. The RNA source kit depended on sample type: the PAXgene miRNA kit for fixed scalp, the miRNeasy kit for PBMCs, and the RNeasy kit for mouse skin. The research as a whole found: Unlike mouse skin, which is dominated by gammadelta T cells, normal human skin has resident alphabeta T cells that are also sequenced, and this complicates analysis of the scalp TCR repertoire. Many expanded lesional clones persisted in scalp and blood during tofacitinib treatment, which may partly explain relapse after stopping treatment. Scalp clonality and the number of expanded CD8+ clones among the top 100 scalp clones were significantly decreased by tofacitinib. Because the treated cohort was small and had just a single nonresponder, larger studies are needed to establish links between baseline CD8+ expansion and response. Compared with normal scalp, lesional scalp had higher clonality and more expanded CD8+ clones, particularly in alopecia totalis/universalis, a pattern that suggests antigenic drive. Shared TCR sequences between patients were less evident than in mice, which may be partly attributable to HLA diversity in the patient population.

This clone turned up a few times. The clone's antigen remains unknown. No quality values exist for individual bases; no much larger clone is one base distant. The method was the immunoSEQ multiplex PCR assay. RNA was extracted from all samples and reverse transcribed into cDNA as template for TCR sequencing. SuperScript III was used to make first-strand cDNA, primed with a 2:1 mix of oligo-dT and random hexamers. A synthetic immune receptor repertoire was used to measure amplification bias, and any remaining bias was corrected computationally. The study's own analysis went as follows. Raw reads were preprocessed for error removal, and CDR3 was defined according to IMGT conventions as running from the conserved cysteine to phenylalanine. Clonality was computed as 1 minus the Shannon entropy, with the entropy normalized by log2 of the number of productive unique TCRs. CD4 or CD8 identity of scalp clones was inferred by cross-referencing scalp TCRbeta sequences with sorted blood CD4 and CD8 repertoires. Here the immuneACCESS table is served through TCRdb, limited to in-frame sequences with V and J called. Missing clones are a known gap in these copies; in checked studies unresolved V genes cover under half, and the rest lacks a known reason. From that table come the V and J calls and clone size; the DNA was used to work out D and trimming. In all, the sample holds 150,000 to 200,000 clones, and about three fifths of those were seen once. Approximately 1% of the sample lies in the top ten.

The sample's time point, from its label and the paper: 20 to 30 weeks on oral tofacitinib. Per the publication, the treatment or condition label means: oral pan-JAK inhibitor, 5-10 mg twice daily. Lesional scalp punch biopsies and peripheral blood were collected from alopecia areata patients. PBMCs were isolated by density centrifugation and stained for CD3, CD4 and CD8, after which CD4+ and CD8+ T cells were sorted on a FACSAria. The germline V gene encodes CDR1 MDHEN and CDR2 SYDVKM. V lost 10 bases and J lost 0 bases; the stretch between them is 9 bases long. The CDR3 spans 13 residues, from the cysteine through the phenylalanine. Only the CDR3 DNA is retained, 39 bases long and in frame from the first base.

Source: CD4+ T cells sorted from blood, taken at week 24, from a patient treated with tofacitinib. The V and J genes are TRBV28 and TRBJ1-4; no D gene is confidently identified. The TCR originated in a human donor with alopecia areata. The sequenced DNA is TGTGCCACGAGACACGCAACTAATGAAAAACTGTTTTTT. The resulting protein is CATRHATNEKLFF.